Listed here is a single T cell receptor (beta chain). The source of the sample is a study of T cell responses to AZD1222 COVID-19 vaccine. V was clipped by 10 bases and J by 3 bases, with 19 bases between them. There are 15 residues in the CDR3. Germline CDR1 and CDR2: LNHDA and SQIVND (reference sequence). Clones were read by immunoSEQ multiplex PCR, and TCRdb kept only the in-frame ones, dropping some. This sample has 89,000 or so clones, with approximately 86% found just once. Source: peripheral blood, taken on day 0 of AZD1222 vaccination. The receptor's source is an adult in good health. The rearrangement joins TRBV19 to TRBJ1-5; D gene uncertain. The CDR3, as DNA: TGTGCCACCAAACGGGAACGAAACCCCAATCAGCCCCAGCATTTT. Protein: CATKRERNPNQPQHF. The full variable domain, completed using reference TRBV19 and TRBJ1-5, is DGGITQSPKYLFRKEGQNVTLSCEQNLNHDAMYWYRQDPGQGLRLIYYSQIVNDFQKGDIAEGYSVSREKKESFPLTVTSAQKNPTAFYLCATKRERNPNQPQHFGDGTRLSIL.